The rows below give T cell receptor beta chains drawn from one sample of a study of the immune and genomic landscape of osteosarcoma. Libraries were prepared by immunoSEQ multiplex PCR; TCRdb keeps only in-frame clonotypes and omits some of them. In the table there are several thousand clones, 55% to 75% of which are singletons. Sequences were obtained from osteosarcoma tumor tissue from the lung. These TCRs come from a human donor with osteosarcoma. Both conserved end residues are part of each CDR3. A D gene is named only where the DNA matches it firmly. Expanded clones get a size class; other rows say once, few or many, or leave the size out.

length | J | D | size | V | DNA | CDR3
14 | TRBJ2-1 | - | - | TRBV10-2 | TGCGCCATTACGAAGGGGGAATCCTACAATGAGCAGTTCTTC | CAITKGESYNEQFF
15 | TRBJ2-1 | TRBD2 | - | TRBV6-1 | TGTGCCACCTCCGGGGGGAGGACCGGCGGGTCTGAGCAGTTCTTC | CATSGGRTGGSEQFF
15 | TRBJ2-3 | TRBD2 | - | TRBV7-3 | TGTGCCAGCAGCTTATACGGGAGGGACACAGATACGCAGTATTTT | CASSLYGRDTDTQYF
14 | TRBJ2-3 | - | large | TRBV19 | TGTGCCAGTAGTATAGCGGGGGACACAGATACGCAGTATTTT | CASSIAGDTDTQYF
17 | TRBJ2-1 | TRBD2 | - | TRBV4-3 | TGCGCCAGCAGCCAAGTCCGGGAGGACGGGGGTTATAATGAGCAGTTCTTC | CASSQVREDGGYNEQFF
15 | TRBJ1-1 | - | - | TRBV7-6 | TGTGCCAGCAGCTTAGGATTGGGTGGAAGCACTGAAGCTTTCTTT | CASSLGLGGSTEAFF
12 | TRBJ1-5 | - | - | TRBV6-1 | TGTGCCAGCAGTGATTTAGGGAGGCCCCAGCATTTT | CASSDLGRPQHF
14 | TRBJ1-1 | - | - | TRBV7-9 | TGTGCCAGCAGCTCCTGGGAGGTGAACACTGAAGCTTTCTTT | CASSSWEVNTEAFF
15 | TRBJ2-7 | TRBD2 | - | TRBV7-4 | TGTGCCAGCAGCACGGGGACTAGCGGGAGTTACGAGCAGTACTTC | CASSTGTSGSYEQYF
16 | TRBJ2-1 | TRBD2 | - | TRBV5-1 | TGCGCCAGCAGCGGGGGACTAGCGGGAGTAGTAAATGAGCAGTTCTTC | CASSGGLAGVVNEQFF
13 | TRBJ1-1 | - | - | TRBV18 | TGTGCCAGCTCACCCACGGGCCACGTGTGGGCTTTCTTT | CASSPTGHVWAFF
17 | TRBJ1-1 | - | few | TRBV19 | TGTGCCAGTAGTATAGTGTTGCAGGGACTCATGAACACTGAAGCTTTCTTT | CASSIVLQGLMNTEAFF
15 | TRBJ1-5 | - | - | TRBV9 | TGTGCCAGCAGCGAGGGGTTTAGGAGGAATCAGCCCCAGCATTTT | CASSEGFRRNQPQHF
14 | TRBJ2-7 | - | - | TRBV6-1 | TGTGCCAGCAGTGAAGACGGGGGAGGCTACGAGCAGTACTTC | CASSEDGGGYEQYF
12 | TRBJ1-1 | - | medium-sized | TRBV7-9 | TGTGCCAGCAGCCAATCGAAAACTGAAGCTTTCTTT | CASSQSKTEAFF
16 | TRBJ2-7 | TRBD1 | - | TRBV4-2 | TGTGCCAGCAGCCAAGATCGAGGGGACAGTCCCTACGAGCAGTACTTC | CASSQDRGDSPYEQYF
15 | TRBJ2-1 | TRBD2 | - | TRBV10-1 | TGCGCCAGCAGTCCTCCCGGGACTAGGTTCAATGAGCAGTTCTTC | CASSPPGTRFNEQFF
16 | TRBJ2-1 | TRBD2 | - | TRBV28 | TGTGCCAGCAGACCCGTCCCGGGACTAGCGACCAATGAGCAGTTCTTC | CASRPVPGLATNEQFF
12 | TRBJ1-2 | - | few | TRBV5-1 | TGCGCCAGCAGCGCGACAGGCCATGGCTACACCTTC | CASSATGHGYTF
12 | TRBJ1-2 | TRBD1 | - | TRBV27 | TGTGCCAGCAGTATAACCGACAGGGACTACACCTTC | CASSITDRDYTF
14 | TRBJ2-2 | - | - | TRBV7-2 | TGTGCCAGCAGCCCGACGGGGGACAGTTGGGAGCTGTTTTTT | CASSPTGDSWELFF
16 | TRBJ2-1 | - | - | TRBV7-9 | TGTGCCAGCACCTTACCCCTGGGGATCTCCTACAATGAGCAGTTCTTC | CASTLPLGISYNEQFF
15 | TRBJ2-7 | TRBD2 | - | TRBV6-1 | TGTGCCAGCAGCTGGGGACTAGCGGCCACCTACGAGCAGTACTTC | CASSWGLAATYEQYF